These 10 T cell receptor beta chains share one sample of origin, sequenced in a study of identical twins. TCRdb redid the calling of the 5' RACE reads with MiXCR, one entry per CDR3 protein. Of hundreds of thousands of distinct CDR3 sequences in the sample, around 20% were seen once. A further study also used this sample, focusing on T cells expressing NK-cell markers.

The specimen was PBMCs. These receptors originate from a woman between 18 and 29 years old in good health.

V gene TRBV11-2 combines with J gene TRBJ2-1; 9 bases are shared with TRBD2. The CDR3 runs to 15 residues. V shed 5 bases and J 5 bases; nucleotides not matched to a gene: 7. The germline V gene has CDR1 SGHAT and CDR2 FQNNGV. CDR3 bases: TGTGCCAGCAGCCGGGGACTAGCTCGTAACAATGAGCAGTTCTTC. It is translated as CASSRGLARNNEQFF.

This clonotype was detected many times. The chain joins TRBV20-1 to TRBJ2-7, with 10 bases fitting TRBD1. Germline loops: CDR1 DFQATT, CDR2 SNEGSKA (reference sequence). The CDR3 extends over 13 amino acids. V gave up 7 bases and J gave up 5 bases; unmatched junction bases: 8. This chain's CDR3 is CSVPGQGFHEQYF. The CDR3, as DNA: TGCAGTGTTCCGGGACAGGGGTTCCACGAGCAGTACTTC.

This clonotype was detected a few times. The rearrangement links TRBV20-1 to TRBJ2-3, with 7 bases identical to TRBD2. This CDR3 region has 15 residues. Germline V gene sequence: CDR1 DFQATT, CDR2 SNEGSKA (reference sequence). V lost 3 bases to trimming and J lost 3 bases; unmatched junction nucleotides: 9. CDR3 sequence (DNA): TGCAGTGCTAGTATTGGCGGGGGTCGGACAGATACGCAGTATTTT. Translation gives CSASIGGGRTDTQYF.

The DNA of the CDR3 is TGCAGCTGGAATGGCGGAGGCGATACGCAGTATTTT. It specifies CSWNGGGDTQYF. The gene calls are TRBV20-1 and TRBJ2-3; weak D call: TRBD2 (5 bases). Germline assignment: CDR1 DFQATT and CDR2 SNEGSKA (reference sequence). The CDR3 has 12 amino acids.

CDR3 region: CASSADRGFSYEQFF. CDR3 in DNA: TGTGCCAGCAGCGCGGACAGGGGATTCTCCTATGAGCAGTTCTTC. The chain combines TRBV7-9 with TRBJ2-1; TRBD1 matches 9 bases. V trimming: 5 bases; J trimming: 8 bases; junction bases outside the gene matches: 10. Per germline, CDR1 SEHNR and CDR2 FQNEAQ (reference sequence). This CDR3 is built from 15 residues.

The CDR3 sequence: CASSPQTGVTEAFF. For the CDR3, the DNA is TGCGCCAGCAGCCCACAGACTGGGGTCACTGAAGCTTTCTTT. The chain carries TRBV5-1 and TRBJ1-1; no clear D gene. V lost 4 bases and J lost 4, with 14 bases in between. In germline, CDR1 is SGHRS, CDR2 YFSETQ. This CDR3 spans 14 amino acids.

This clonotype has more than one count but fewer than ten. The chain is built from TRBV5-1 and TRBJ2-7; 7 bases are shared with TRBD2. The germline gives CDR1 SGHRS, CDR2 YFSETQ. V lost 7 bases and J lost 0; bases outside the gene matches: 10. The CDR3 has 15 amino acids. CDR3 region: CASGGGTVSSYEQYF. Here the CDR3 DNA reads TGCGCCAGCGGGGGGGGGACGGTGAGCTCCTACGAGCAGTACTTC. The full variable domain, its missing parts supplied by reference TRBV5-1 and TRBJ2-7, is KAGVTQTPRYLIKTRGQQVTLSCSPISGHRSVSWYQQTPGQGLQFLFEYFSETQRNKGNFPGRFSGRQFSNSRSEMNVSTLELGDSALYLCASGGGTVSSYEQYFGPGTRLTVT.

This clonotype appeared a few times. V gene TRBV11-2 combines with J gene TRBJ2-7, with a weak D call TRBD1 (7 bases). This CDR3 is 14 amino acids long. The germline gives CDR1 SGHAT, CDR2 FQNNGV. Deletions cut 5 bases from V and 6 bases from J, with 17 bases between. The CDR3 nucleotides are TGTGCCAGCAGCGGAGGGGGCGGAGGTCGCGAGCAGTACTTC. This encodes CASSGGGGGREQYF.

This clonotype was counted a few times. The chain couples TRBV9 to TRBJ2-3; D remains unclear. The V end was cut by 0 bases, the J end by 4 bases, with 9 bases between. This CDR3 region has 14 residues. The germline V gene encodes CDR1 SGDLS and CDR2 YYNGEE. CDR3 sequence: CASSVAVFSDTQYF. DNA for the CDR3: TGTGCCAGCAGCGTAGCTGTGTTTTCAGATACGCAGTATTTT. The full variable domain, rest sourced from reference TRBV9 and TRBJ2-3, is DSGVTQTPKHLITATGQRVTLRCSPRSGDLSVYWYQQSLDQGLQFLIQYYNGEERAKGNILERFSAQQFPDLHSELNLSSLELGDSALYFCASSVAVFSDTQYFGPGTRLTVL.

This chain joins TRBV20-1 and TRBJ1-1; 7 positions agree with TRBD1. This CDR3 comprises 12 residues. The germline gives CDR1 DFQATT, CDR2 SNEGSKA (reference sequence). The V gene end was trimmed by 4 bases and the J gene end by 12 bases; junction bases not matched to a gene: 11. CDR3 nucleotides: TGCAGTGCTAAGAGGACAGGAGGTATAACTTTCTTT. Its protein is CSAKRTGGITFF.